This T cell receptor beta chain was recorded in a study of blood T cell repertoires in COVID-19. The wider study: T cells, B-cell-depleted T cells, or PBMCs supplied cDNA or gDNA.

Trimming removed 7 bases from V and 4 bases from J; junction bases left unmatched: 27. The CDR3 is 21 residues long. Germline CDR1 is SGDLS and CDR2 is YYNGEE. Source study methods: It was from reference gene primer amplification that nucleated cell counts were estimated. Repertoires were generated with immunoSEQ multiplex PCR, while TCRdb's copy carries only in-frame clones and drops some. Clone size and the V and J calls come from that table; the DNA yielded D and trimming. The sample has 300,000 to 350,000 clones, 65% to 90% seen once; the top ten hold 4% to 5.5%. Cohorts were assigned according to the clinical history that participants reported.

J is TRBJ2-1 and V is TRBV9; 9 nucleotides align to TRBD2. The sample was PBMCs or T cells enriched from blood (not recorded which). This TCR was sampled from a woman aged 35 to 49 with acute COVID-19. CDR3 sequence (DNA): TGTGCCAGCTCCCAGACGACAGGACAGGCCAGCGGGAGGCCAACTTACAATGAGCAGTTCTTC. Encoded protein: CASSQTTGQASGRPTYNEQFF.